This T cell receptor (beta chain) was profiled in a study of blood T cell repertoires in COVID-19. Study details: From the United States, Italy and Spain came samples of acute and convalescent COVID-19. T cells, B-cell-depleted T cells, or PBMCs supplied cDNA or gDNA.

Original processing notes: Counts of nucleated cells, estimated from reference gene primer amplification, were obtained. Sequencing was performed with immunoSEQ multiplex PCR; in TCRdb, only in-frame clones are kept and a portion is missing. V and J calls and clone size are copied from that table; D and trimming were computed from the DNA. The data show a few hundred thousand clones, 85% seen once. This CDR3 region has 15 residues. The V end was cut by 4 bases, the J end by 5 bases, with 17 bases between. From germline, CDR1 is LNHNV and CDR2 YYDKDF (reference sequence). The chain has TRBV15 and TRBJ2-5, with a weak D call TRBD1 (5 bases). The TCR sequence derives from a man aged 40-50 years with acute or convalescent COVID-19. Sequencing input: peripheral blood. Written as DNA, the CDR3 is TGTGCCACCAGCACCGGGCTGGGGCAAGGGGAGACCCAGTACTTC. This encodes CATSTGLGQGETQYF.